This T cell receptor beta chain comes out of a study of Graves' ophthalmopathy and Graves' hyperthyroidism. This clonotype came up many times. Its antigen is not identified. The hyperthyroidism patients had a new diagnosis of under 2 months' duration and were aged 18 to 65. General study results and limits: Blood repertoires reportedly contained most expanded thyroid clonotypes above 0.001 frequency.

CDR3 length equals 13 residues. From germline, CDR1 is SGHTA and CDR2 FQGNSA. The ends were cut back, 6 bases at V and 4 bases at J, with 13 bases in the middle. Amplification targeted the TCR beta CDR3 regions, with RNA transcripts as the source material. RT-PCR in the first round used HTBI primers; a second-round multiplex PCR followed. TCRdb itself ran the multiplex PCR reads through MiXCR, one entry per CDR3 protein. The data contain a few hundred thousand distinct CDR3 sequences, roughly 14% of them singletons. The chain has TRBV7-2 and TRBJ2-7, with D perhaps TRBD2 (6 bases). The sequence derives from a woman in her late teens or twenties with stable Graves' hyperthyroidism. Sequencing used peripheral blood. The chain's CDR3 is CASSLLGTYEQYF. The CDR3 bases are TGTGCCAGCAGTTTACTCGGGACTTACGAGCAGTACTTC.